Listed here is a single T cell receptor (beta chain). The target antigen is unknown. TCRdb keeps only in-frame clones here, not all; method: immunoSEQ multiplex PCR. The data contain 75,000 to 90,000 clones, approximately 91% of them singletons. This specimen comes from a study of graft-versus-host responses after intestinal transplantation. On the study more broadly: Recipients got multivisceral, liver-intestinal, or isolated intestinal transplants. Induction with anti-thymocyte globulin, then tacrolimus and steroids for roughly three years, was given to all recipients.

Broader study findings: Recipient marrow showed GvH clones, some seen first in ileum or blood. High graft-versus-host to host-versus-graft clonal ratios were found in allografts of patients who had graft-donor T cell macrochimerism.

Germline V CDR1 and CDR2: KGHSY, FQNENV. V shed 0 bases, J shed 10 bases, and the junction held 4 bases outside the gene matches. The CDR3 covers 15 residues. The sequencing here drew on unstimulated CD4+ T cells sorted from spleen or lymph node cells, taken before intestinal transplant. The receptor comes from a human donor who received an intestinal transplant. The chain has TRBV16 and TRBJ1-6, with TRBD1 matching 9 bases. CDR3 coding DNA: TGTGCCAGCAGCCAATCGTCGGGACAGGGCTCACCCCTCCACTTT. Its protein product is CASSQSSGQGSPLHF. The complete variable domain, with remaining parts taken from reference TRBV16 and TRBJ1-6, reads GEEVAQTPKHLVRGEGQKAKLYCAPIKGHSYVFWYQQVLKNEFKFLISFQNENVFDETGMPKERFSAKCLPNSPCSLEIQATKLEDSAVYFCASSQSSGQGSPLHFGNGTRLTVT.